These 5 T cell receptor beta chains were sequenced from one sample in a study of graft-versus-host responses after intestinal transplantation. Sequencing used immunoSEQ multiplex PCR; TCRdb keeps in-frame clones, though not all of them. The sample has about 98,000 clones, roughly 82% seen once. The input for sequencing was PBMCs, taken 255 days after intestinal transplant. The receptor set was obtained from a human patient who received an intestinal transplant, so some T cells may come from the graft donor.

CDR3 amino acids: CASSNSRDGYTF. CDR3 DNA sequence: TGTGCCAGCAGTAATAGCAGGGATGGCTACACCTTC. The chain has TRBV28 and TRBJ1-2, with D perhaps matching TRBD1 (5 bases). Germline CDR1 is MDHEN and CDR2 is SYDVKM. V was pared by 5 bases and J by 6 bases, with 10 bases between. The CDR3 is made up of 12 amino acids.

The chain employs TRBV6-5 and TRBJ1-4; 9 nucleotides agree with TRBD1. The CDR3 consists of 15 residues. CDR1 is MNHEY, CDR2 SVGAGI, per germline. Germline trimming cut 0 bases from V and 5 bases from J; bases unmatched to any gene: 1. The CDR3 DNA is TGTGCCAGCAGTTACTCCGGGACAGGGAATGAAAAACTGTTTTTT. Amino acid sequence: CASSYSGTGNEKLFF.

The genes are TRBV28 and TRBJ2-3, with D possibly matching TRBD2 (7 bases). This CDR3 has 15 amino acids. Per germline, CDR1 MDHEN and CDR2 SYDVKM. Trimming pared 2 bases from V and 6 bases from J, leaving 15 bases between. CDR3 DNA sequence: TGTGCCAGCAGTTTAGGGCGGGGGCAGGGGGATACGCAGTATTTT. This gives the protein CASSLGRGQGDTQYF.

The V gene is TRBV5-1, the J gene TRBJ1-1; 10 bases are shared with TRBD1. V lost 3 bases and J lost 7; bases outside the gene matches: 6. The length of the CDR3 is 14 residues. CDR1 SGHRS and CDR2 YFSETQ come from the germline V gene. CDR3 sequence (DNA): TGCGCCAGCAGCTGGGACAGGGGCGGGCTTGAAGCTTTCTTT. Residues: CASSWDRGGLEAFF. Based on the CDR3 plus reference TRBV5-1 and TRBJ1-1, the full variable domain is KAGVTQTPRYLIKTRGQQVTLSCSPISGHRSVSWYQQTPGQGLQFLFEYFSETQRNKGNFPGRFSGRQFSNSRSEMNVSTLELGDSALYLCASSWDRGGLEAFFGQGTRLTVV.

In its sample, this clone was seen a few times. The J gene is TRBJ1-6, the V gene TRBV5-5; TRBD1 might be the D (5 bases). Deletions cut 7 bases from V and 6 bases from J, with 14 bases between. The CDR3 spans 14 residues. Germline V gene sequence: CDR1 SGHKS, CDR2 YYEKEE (reference sequence). The CDR3 is CASGDVWGNSPLHF. The CDR3 nucleotides are TGTGCCAGCGGGGACGTTTGGGGTAATTCACCCCTCCACTTT.